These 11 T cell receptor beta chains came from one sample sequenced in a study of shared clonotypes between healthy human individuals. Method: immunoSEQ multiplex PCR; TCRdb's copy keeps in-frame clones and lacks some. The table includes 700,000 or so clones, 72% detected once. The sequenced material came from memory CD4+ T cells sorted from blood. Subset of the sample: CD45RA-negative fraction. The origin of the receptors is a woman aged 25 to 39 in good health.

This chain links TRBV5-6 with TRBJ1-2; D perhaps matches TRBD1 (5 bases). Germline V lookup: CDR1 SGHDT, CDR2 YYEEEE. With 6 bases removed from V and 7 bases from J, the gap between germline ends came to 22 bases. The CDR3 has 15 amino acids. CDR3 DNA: TGTGCCAGCACCCGGCGGGAGGGGTCCGCGTCTGGCTACACCTTC. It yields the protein CASTRREGSASGYTF.

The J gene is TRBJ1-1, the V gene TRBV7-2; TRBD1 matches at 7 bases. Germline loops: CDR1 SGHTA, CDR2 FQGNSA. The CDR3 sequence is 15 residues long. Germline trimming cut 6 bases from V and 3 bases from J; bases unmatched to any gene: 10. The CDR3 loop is CASRTNRGWDTEAFF. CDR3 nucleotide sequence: TGTGCCAGCAGAACAAACAGGGGTTGGGACACTGAAGCTTTCTTT. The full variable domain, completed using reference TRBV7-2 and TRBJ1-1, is GAGVSQSPSNKVTEKGKDVELRCDPISGHTALYWYRQSLGQGLEFLIYFQGNSAPDKSGLPSDRFSAERTGGSVSTLTIQRTQQEDSAVYLCASRTNRGWDTEAFFGQGTRLTVV.

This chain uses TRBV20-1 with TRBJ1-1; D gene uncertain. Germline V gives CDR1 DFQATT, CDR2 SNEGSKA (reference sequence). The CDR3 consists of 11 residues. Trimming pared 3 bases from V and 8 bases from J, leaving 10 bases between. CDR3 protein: CSASPMVEAFF. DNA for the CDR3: TGCAGTGCTAGCCCCATGGTCGAAGCTTTCTTT.

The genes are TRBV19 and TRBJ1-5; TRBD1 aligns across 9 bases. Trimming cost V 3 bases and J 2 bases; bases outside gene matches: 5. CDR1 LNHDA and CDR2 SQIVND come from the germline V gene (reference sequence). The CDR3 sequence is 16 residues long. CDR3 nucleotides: TGTGCCAGTAGTATGCGTGACAGGGGGGGCAATCAGCCCCAGCATTTT. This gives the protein CASSMRDRGGNQPQHF. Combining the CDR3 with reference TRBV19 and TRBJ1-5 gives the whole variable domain DGGITQSPKYLFRKEGQNVTLSCEQNLNHDAMYWYRQDPGQGLRLIYYSQIVNDFQKGDIAEGYSVSREKKESFPLTVTSAQKNPTAFYLCASSMRDRGGNQPQHFGDGTRLSIL.

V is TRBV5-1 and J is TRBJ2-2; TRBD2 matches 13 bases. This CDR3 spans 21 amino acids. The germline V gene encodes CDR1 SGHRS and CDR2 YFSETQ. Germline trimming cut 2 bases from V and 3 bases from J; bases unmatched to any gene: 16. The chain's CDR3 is CASSLLGTGHGLAGDTGELFF. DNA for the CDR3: TGCGCCAGCAGCTTATTAGGGACAGGGCACGGACTAGCGGGAGACACCGGGGAGCTGTTTTTT.

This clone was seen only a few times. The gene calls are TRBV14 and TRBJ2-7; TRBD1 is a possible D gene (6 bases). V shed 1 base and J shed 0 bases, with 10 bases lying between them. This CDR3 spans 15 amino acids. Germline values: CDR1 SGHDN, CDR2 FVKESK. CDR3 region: CASSQGQGHSYEQYF. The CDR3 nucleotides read TGTGCCAGCAGCCAAGGCCAGGGGCACTCCTACGAGCAGTACTTC.

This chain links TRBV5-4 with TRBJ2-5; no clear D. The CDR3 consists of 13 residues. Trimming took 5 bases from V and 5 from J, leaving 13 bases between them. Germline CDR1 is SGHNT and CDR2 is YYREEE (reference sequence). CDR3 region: CASSRESTETQYF. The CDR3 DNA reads TGTGCCAGCAGTAGGGAATCTACGGAGACCCAGTACTTC.

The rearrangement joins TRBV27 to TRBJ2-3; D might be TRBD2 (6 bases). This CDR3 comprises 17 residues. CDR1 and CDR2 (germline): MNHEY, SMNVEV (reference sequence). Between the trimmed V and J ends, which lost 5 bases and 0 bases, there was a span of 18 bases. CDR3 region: CASSIHFSGTSTDTQYF. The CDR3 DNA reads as TGTGCCAGCAGTATCCACTTTAGCGGTACTAGCACAGATACGCAGTATTTT.

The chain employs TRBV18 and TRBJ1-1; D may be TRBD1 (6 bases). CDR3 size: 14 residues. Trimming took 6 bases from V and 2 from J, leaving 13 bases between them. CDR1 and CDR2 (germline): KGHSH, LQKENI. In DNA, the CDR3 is TGTGCCAGCTCCCGCGAGACAGGAAACACTGAAGCTTTCTTT. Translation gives CASSRETGNTEAFF.

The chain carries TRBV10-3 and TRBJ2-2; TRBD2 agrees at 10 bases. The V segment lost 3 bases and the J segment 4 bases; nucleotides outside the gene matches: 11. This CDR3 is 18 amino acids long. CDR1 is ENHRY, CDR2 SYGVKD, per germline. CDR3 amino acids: CAISDGSSGSPSTGELFF. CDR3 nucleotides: TGTGCCATCAGTGATGGGTCTAGCGGGAGTCCTAGCACCGGGGAGCTGTTTTTT.

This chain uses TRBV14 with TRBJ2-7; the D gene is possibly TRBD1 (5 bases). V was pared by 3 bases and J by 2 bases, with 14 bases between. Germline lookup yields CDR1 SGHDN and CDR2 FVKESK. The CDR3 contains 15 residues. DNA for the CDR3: TGTGCCAGCAGCCAGAGACAGATGCTAGCCTACGAGCAGTACTTC. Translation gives CASSQRQMLAYEQYF.